Listed below are T cell receptor beta chains from one sample, sequenced in a study of blood T cells in healthy people across ages. Each CDR3 protein is one row after TCRdb ran MiXCR on the 5' RACE reads. The table lists 1.5 million to 2 million distinct CDR3 sequences, roughly 30% of them singletons. Sequencing was performed on blood. These receptors all stem from a woman under 40 in good health. Both conserved end residues are part of each CDR3.

>TRBV20-1|TRBJ2-1|14
CSAIKTSGYNEQFF
>TRBV29-1|TRBJ2-1|13
CSVGLSSYNEQFF
>TRBV12-3/TRBV12-4|TRBJ2-3|17
CASSYSSGSLSTDTQYF
>TRBV7-8|TRBJ2-7|13
CASSLEGQGTQYF
>TRBV20-1|TRBJ2-7|14
CSASSGAPIYEQYF
>TRBV9|TRBJ2-1|21
CASSVTQGAPSGPSSYNERVF
>TRBV3-1|TRBJ2-5|15
CASSHLDGGQETQYF
>TRBV20-1|TRBJ2-7|13
CSAGAPRGFEQYF
>TRBV5-1|TRBJ2-2|14
CASSPGSGTGELFF
>TRBV7-3|TRBJ1-2|13
CASSLRDGRGYTF
>TRBV7-9|TRBJ1-2|12
CASEGQAYGYTF
>TRBV29-1|TRBJ1-4|13
CSVIQGFNEKLFF
>TRBV27|TRBJ2-1|13
CASSLVEGAEQFF
>TRBV3-1|TRBJ1-2|13
CASMDGANYGYTF
>TRBV7-9|TRBJ2-5|15
CASSLEGSGRMAQYF
>TRBV20-1|TRBJ2-1|14
CSASLWDRYNEQFF
>TRBV29-1|TRBJ1-2|13
CSVITGIGYGYTF
>TRBV6-1|TRBJ1-1|15
CASRAFGGQASEAFF
>TRBV4-2|TRBJ2-7|14
CASSQGAGSYEQYF
>TRBV5-6|TRBJ2-1|13
CASSPIGINEQFF
>TRBV6-1|TRBJ1-2|14
CAPPSYRGCCGYTF
>TRBV7-9|TRBJ2-1|14
CASSGLGAGNEQFF
>TRBV4-1|TRBJ2-7|18
CASSQGKLGAGSSYEQYF
>TRBV7-9|TRBJ2-5|15
CASSPREALGETQYF
>TRBV9|TRBJ1-1|13
CASSVDRVTEAFF
>TRBV5-1|TRBJ1-1|14
CASKSPRDETEAFF
>TRBV9|TRBJ1-1|14
CASSAQGGLTEAFF
>TRBV7-8|TRBJ2-3|15
CASIIGQSYTDTQYF
>TRBV18|TRBJ1-1|15
CASSPLRQGNTEAFF
>TRBV7-9|TRBJ2-7|13
CASSLVTGYEQYF
>TRBV27|TRBJ2-3|12
CASSPPTGPRYF
>TRBV27|TRBJ2-3|16
CASSLGPGSSTDTQYF
>TRBV10-3|TRBJ2-7|12
CAIMGPSMEQYF
>TRBV6-6|TRBJ1-2|14
CASGLGGADYGYTF
>TRBV20-1|TRBJ2-5|16
CSARPSDRGRRETQYF
>TRBV9|TRBJ2-7|15
CASSARGQGGYEQYF
>TRBV5-1|TRBJ2-6|16
CASSSTGEAGASVLTF
>TRBV20-1|TRBJ2-7|13
CSAPREPTYEQYF
>TRBV10-3|TRBJ2-3|14
CATGGTTSTDTQYF
>TRBV4-1|TRBJ1-4|17
CASSQDARSGGREKRFF
>TRBV6-6|TRBJ1-1|15
CASSYRGQGDTEAFF
>TRBV27|TRBJ2-5|14
CASGRTGAKETQYF
>TRBV5-4|-|14
CASSSRTATETQYF
>TRBV5-1|TRBJ2-5|15
CASSLGTQRDETQYF
>TRBV3-1|TRBJ1-1|13
CASSARLGTEAFF
>TRBV6-5|TRBJ2-1|17
CASSYSGVSSSYNEQFF
>TRBV4-1|TRBJ1-1|13
CASSQEPHLEAFF
>TRBV6-1|TRBJ2-3|17
CASSDTWTGMGPDTQYF
>TRBV12-3/TRBV12-4|TRBJ2-3|14
CASSLNRGTDAQYF
>TRBV27|TRBJ2-3|18
CASSFRGVAGPSTDTQYF
>TRBV20-1|TRBJ2-1|16
CSAGTPTSGSRDEQFF
>TRBV20-1|TRBJ1-2|14
CSASDAGFNYGYTF
>TRBV4-2|TRBJ2-7|16
CASSPPAYQSSYEQYF
>TRBV28|TRBJ2-1|12
CASSLLAGEQFF
>TRBV2|TRBJ2-5|15
CASREVGTTQEAQYF